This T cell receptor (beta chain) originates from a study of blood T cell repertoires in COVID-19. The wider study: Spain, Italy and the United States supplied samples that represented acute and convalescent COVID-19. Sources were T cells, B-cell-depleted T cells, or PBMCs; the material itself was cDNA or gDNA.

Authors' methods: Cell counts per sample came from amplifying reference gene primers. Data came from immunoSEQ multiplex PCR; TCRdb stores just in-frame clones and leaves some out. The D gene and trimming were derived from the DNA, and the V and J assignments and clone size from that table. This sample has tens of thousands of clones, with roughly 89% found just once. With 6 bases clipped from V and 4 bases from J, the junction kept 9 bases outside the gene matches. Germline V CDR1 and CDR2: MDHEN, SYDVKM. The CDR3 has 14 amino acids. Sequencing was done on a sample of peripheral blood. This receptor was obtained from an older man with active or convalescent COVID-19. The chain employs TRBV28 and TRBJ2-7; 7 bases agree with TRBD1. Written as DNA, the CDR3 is TGTGCCAGCAGAACAAACAGGGGTAGATACGAGCAGTACTTC. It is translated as CASRTNRGRYEQYF. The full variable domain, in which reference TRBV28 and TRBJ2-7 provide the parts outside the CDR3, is DVKVTQSSRYLVKRTGEKVFLECVQDMDHENMFWYRQDPGLGLRLIYFSYDVKMKEKGDIPEGYSVSREKKERFSLILESASTNQTSMYLCASRTNRGRYEQYFGPGTRLTVT.